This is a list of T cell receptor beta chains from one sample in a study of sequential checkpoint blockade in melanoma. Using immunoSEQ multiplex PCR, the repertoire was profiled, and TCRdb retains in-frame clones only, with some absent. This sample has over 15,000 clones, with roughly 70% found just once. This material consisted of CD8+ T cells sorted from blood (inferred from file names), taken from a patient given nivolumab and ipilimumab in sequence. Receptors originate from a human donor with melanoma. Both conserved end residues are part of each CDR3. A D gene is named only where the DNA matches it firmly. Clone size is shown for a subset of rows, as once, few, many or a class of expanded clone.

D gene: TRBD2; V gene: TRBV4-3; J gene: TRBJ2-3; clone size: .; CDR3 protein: CASSRGLEGGWDTQYF; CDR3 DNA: TGCGCCAGCAGCCGCGGACTAGAAGGCGGTTGGGATACGCAGTATTTT
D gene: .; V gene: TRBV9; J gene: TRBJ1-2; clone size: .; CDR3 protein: CASSVGQAYGYTF; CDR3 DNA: TGTGCCAGCAGCGTAGGACAGGCCTATGGCTACACCTTC
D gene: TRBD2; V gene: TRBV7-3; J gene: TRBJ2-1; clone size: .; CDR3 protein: CASSPLAGGPNEQFF; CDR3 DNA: TGTGCCAGCAGCCCTCTAGCGGGAGGGCCGAATGAGCAGTTCTTC
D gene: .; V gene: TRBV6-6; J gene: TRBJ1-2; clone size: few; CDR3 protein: CASSSGETSGYTF; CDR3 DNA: TGTGCCAGCAGCTCTGGGGAGACAAGTGGCTACACCTTC
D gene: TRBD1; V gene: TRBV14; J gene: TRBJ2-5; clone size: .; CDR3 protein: CASSQERAGGQETQYF; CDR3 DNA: TGTGCCAGCAGCCAAGAAAGGGCAGGGGGACAAGAGACCCAGTACTTC
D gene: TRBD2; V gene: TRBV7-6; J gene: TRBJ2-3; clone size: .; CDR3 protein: CASSPRSGGALDTQYF; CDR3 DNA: TGTGCCAGCAGCCCCCGTAGCGGGGGGGCCTTAGATACGCAGTATTTT
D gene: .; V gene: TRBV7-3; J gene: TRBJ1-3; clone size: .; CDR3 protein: CASSQKRRRPGNTIYF; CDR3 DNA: TGTGCCAGCAGCCAAAAGAGGAGAAGGCCTGGAAACACCATATATTTT
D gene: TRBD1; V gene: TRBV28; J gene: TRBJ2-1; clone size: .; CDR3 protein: CASSFNPQDRDEQFF; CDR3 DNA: TGTGCCAGCAGTTTTAATCCCCAGGACAGGGATGAGCAGTTCTTC
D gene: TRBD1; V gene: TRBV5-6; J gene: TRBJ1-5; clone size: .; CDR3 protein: CASSPYRGGNQPQHF; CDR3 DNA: TGTGCCAGCAGCCCGTACAGGGGTGGGAATCAGCCCCAGCATTTT
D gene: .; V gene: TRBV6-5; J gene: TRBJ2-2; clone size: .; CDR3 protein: CASGQNTGELFF; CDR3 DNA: TGTGCCAGCGGACAGAACACCGGGGAGCTGTTTTTT
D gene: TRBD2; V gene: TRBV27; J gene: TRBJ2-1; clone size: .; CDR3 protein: CASSPGLAGTNEQFF; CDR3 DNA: TGTGCCAGCAGTCCAGGACTAGCGGGAACCAATGAGCAGTTCTTC
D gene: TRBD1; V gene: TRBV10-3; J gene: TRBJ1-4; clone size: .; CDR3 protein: CAISSPGQARPGKLFF; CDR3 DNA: TGTGCCATCAGTTCCCCCGGACAGGCCCGGCCAGGAAAACTGTTTTTT
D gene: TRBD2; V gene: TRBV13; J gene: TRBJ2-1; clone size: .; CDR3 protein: CASSKTSGSGNEQFF; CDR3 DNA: TGTGCCAGCAGCAAGACTAGCGGGTCGGGTAATGAGCAGTTCTTC
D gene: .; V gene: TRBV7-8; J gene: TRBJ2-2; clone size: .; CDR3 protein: CASSASRVGGTGELFF; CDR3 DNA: TGTGCCAGCAGCGCCTCCAGGGTCGGGGGCACCGGGGAGCTGTTTTTT
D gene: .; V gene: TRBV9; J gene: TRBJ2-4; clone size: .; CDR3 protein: CASSVGDSGNIQYF; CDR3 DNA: TGCGCCAGCAGCGTAGGGGATAGCGGAAACATTCAGTACTTC
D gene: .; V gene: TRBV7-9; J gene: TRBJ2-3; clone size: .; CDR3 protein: CASSSPDRFSDQYF; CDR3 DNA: TGTGCCAGCAGCTCGCCTGACAGATTTTCAGATCAGTATTTT
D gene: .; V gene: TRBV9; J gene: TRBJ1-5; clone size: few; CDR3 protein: CASSETGSEGQPQHF; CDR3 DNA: TGTGCCAGCAGCGAGACAGGTAGCGAGGGTCAGCCCCAGCATTTT
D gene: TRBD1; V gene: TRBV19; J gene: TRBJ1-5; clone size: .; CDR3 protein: CASSGDRGGNQPQHF; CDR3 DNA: TGTGCCAGTAGTGGGGACAGGGGCGGTAATCAGCCCCAGCATTTT
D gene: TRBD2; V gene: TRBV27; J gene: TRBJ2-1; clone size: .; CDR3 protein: CASTLAAGVFDEQFF; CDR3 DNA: TGTGCCAGCACCCTAGCCGCGGGGGTTTTCGATGAGCAGTTCTTC
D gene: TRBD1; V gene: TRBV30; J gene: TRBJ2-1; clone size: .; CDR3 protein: CAWSVGQGRYNEQFF; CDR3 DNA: TGTGCCTGGAGTGTAGGACAGGGTCGGTACAATGAGCAGTTCTTC
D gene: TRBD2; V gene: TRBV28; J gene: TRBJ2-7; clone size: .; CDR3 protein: CASSPRTSGYEQYF; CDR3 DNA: TGTGCCAGCAGTCCACGGACTAGCGGCTACGAGCAGTACTTC
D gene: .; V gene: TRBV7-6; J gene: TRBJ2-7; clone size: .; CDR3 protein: CASIMGGFDEQYF; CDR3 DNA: TGTGCCAGTATCATGGGGGGATTTGACGAGCAGTACTTC
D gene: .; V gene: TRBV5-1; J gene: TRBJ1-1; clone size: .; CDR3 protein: CASSLVSQGNTEAFF; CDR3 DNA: TGCGCCAGCAGCTTGGTCTCCCAGGGGAACACTGAAGCTTTCTTT
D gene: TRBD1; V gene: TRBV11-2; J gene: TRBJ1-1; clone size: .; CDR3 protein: CASSPGGAGAFF; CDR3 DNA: TGTGCCAGCAGTCCAGGGGGCGCTGGCGCTTTCTTT
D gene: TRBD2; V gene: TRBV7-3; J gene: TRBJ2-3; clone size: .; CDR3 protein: CASSSLAGVGDTQYF; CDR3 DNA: TGTGCCAGCAGCTCTTTAGCGGGAGTTGGAGATACGCAGTATTTT
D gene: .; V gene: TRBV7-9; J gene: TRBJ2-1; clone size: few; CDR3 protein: CASSLDIYNEQFF; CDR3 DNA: TGTGCCAGCAGCTTAGACATCTACAATGAGCAGTTCTTC
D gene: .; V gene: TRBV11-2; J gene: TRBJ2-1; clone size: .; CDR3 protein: CATWGGRHNEQFF; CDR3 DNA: TGTGCCACTTGGGGGGGGCGGCACAATGAGCAGTTCTTC
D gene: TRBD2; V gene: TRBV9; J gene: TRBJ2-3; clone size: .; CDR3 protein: CASSGGGSRTDTQYF; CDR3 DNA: TGTGCCAGCAGCGGGGGCGGGAGTCGGACAGATACGCAGTATTTT
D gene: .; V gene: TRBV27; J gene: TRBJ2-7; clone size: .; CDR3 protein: CASSFRTGAYEQYF; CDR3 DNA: TGTGCCAGCAGTTTCCGGACTGGGGCCTACGAGCAGTACTTC
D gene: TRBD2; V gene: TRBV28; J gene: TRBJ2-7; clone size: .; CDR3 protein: CASSLRTSGRPSFSYEQYF; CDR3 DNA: TGTGCCAGCAGTTTACGAACTAGCGGGAGGCCTTCTTTTTCCTACGAGCAGTACTTC
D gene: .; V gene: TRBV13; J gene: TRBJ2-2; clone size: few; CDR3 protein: CASSLAGGGPTGELFF; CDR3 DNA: TGTGCCAGCAGCTTAGCAGGAGGAGGGCCCACCGGGGAGCTGTTTTTT
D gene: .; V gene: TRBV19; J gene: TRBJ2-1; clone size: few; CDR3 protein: CASTGGLRREQFF; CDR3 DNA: TGTGCCAGTACCGGGGGTTTACGGCGTGAGCAGTTCTTC
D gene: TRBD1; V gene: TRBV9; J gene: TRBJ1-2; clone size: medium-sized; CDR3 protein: CASSDRDRGYYGYTF; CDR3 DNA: TGTGCCAGCAGCGACCGGGACAGGGGGTACTATGGCTACACCTTC
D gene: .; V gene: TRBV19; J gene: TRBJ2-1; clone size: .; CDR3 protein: CASSMGGGRYEQFF; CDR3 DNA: TGTGCCAGTAGTATGGGGGGGGGCCGGTATGAGCAGTTCTTC
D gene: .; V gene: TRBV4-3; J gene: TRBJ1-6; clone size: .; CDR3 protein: CASSQGEYNSPLHF; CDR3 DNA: TGCGCCAGCAGCCAAGGGGAGTATAATTCACCCCTCCACTTT
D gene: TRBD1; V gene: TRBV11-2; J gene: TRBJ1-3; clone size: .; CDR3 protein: CASAPWTGEGNTIYF; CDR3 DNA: TGTGCCAGCGCCCCGTGGACAGGGGAAGGAAACACCATATATTTT
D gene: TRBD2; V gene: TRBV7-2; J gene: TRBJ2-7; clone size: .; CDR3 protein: CASSLGLAYEQYF; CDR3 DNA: TGTGCCAGCAGCTTGGGACTAGCCTACGAGCAGTACTTC
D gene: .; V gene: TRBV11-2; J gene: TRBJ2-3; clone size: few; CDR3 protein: CASSFGGRGTDTQYF; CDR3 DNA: TGTGCCAGCAGCTTCGGGGGTAGGGGCACAGATACGCAGTATTTT
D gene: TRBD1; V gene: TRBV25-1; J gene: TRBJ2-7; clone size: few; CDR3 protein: CASSERGQGAYEQYF; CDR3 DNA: TGTGCCAGCAGTGAAAGGGGACAGGGGGCCTACGAGCAGTACTTC
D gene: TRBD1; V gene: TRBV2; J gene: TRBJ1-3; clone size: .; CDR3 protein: CASTKGQGAGNTIYF; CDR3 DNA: TGTGCCAGCACCAAGGGGCAGGGGGCCGGAAACACCATATATTTT
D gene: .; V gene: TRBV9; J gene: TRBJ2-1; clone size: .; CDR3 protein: CASSVVGEWNEQFF; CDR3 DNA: TGTGCCAGCAGCGTAGTTGGAGAATGGAATGAGCAGTTCTTC
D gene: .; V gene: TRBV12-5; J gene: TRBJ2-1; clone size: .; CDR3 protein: CASGLVQGGPTGNEQFF; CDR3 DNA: TGTGCTAGTGGTTTGGTGCAGGGAGGACCTACGGGAAATGAGCAGTTCTTC
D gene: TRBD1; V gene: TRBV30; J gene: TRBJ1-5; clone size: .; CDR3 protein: CAWTRQGALRPQHF; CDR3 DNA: TGTGCCTGGACCAGACAGGGGGCCTTGCGGCCCCAGCATTTT
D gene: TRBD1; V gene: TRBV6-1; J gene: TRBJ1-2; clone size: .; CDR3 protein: CASSESIGGGYRYGYTF; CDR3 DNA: TGTGCCAGCAGTGAATCAATTGGAGGGGGCTATAGGTATGGCTACACCTTC
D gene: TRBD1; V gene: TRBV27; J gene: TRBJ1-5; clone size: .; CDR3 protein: CASSLGTGPHSNQPQHF; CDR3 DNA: TGTGCCAGCAGTTTAGGGACAGGGCCCCATAGCAATCAGCCCCAGCATTTT
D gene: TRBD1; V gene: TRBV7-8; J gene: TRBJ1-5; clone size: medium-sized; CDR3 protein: CASSSGQGGYQPQHF; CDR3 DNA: TGTGCCAGCAGCTCTGGACAGGGAGGTTATCAGCCCCAGCATTTT
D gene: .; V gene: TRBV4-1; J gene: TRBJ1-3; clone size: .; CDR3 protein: CASSQGGGSGNTIYF; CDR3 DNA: TGCGCCAGCAGCCAAGGAGGGGGCTCTGGAAACACCATATATTTT
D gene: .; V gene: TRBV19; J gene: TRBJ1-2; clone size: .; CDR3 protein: CASRERGEYGYTF; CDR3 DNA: TGTGCCAGTAGAGAACGGGGGGAGTATGGCTACACCTTC
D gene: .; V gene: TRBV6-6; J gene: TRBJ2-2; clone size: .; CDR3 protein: CATDPSAGELFF; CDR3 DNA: TGTGCCACCGATCCTAGTGCCGGGGAGCTGTTTTTT
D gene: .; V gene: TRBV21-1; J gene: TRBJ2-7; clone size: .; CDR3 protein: CASPSSGGAYEQYF; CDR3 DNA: TGTGCCAGTCCGTCTAGCGGGGGGGCCTACGAGCAGTACTTC
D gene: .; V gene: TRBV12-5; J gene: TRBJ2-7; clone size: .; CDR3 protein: CASGFGGGPSYEQYF; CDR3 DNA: TGTGCTAGTGGTTTTGGCGGGGGCCCCTCCTACGAGCAGTACTTC
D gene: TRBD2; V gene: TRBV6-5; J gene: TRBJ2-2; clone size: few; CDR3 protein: CASSYSTSGGTGELFF; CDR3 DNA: TGTGCCAGCAGTTACTCGACTAGCGGGGGTACCGGGGAGCTGTTTTTT
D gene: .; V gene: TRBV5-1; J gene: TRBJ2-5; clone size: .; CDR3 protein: CASSLGRDQETQYF; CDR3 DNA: TGCGCCAGCAGCTTGGGCAGGGACCAAGAGACCCAGTACTTC
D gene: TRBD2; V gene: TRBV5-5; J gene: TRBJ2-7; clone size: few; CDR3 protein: CASSQVLAGAHEQYF; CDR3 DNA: TGCGCCAGCAGCCAAGTACTAGCGGGAGCGCACGAGCAGTACTTC
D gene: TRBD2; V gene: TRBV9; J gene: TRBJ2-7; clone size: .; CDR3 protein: CASSVGRGRDEQYF; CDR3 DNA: TGTGCCAGCAGCGTAGGTAGAGGGAGGGACGAGCAGTACTTC
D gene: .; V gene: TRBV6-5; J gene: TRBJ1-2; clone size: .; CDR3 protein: CASRSEHQGRYGYTF; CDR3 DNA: TGTGCCAGCAGGTCTGAACATCAGGGTCGGTATGGCTACACCTTC
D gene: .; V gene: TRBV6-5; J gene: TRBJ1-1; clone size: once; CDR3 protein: CAIPEHPGGRKAFF; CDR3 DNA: TGTGCCATCCCAGAACACCCGGGGGGCAGGAAAGCTTTCTTT
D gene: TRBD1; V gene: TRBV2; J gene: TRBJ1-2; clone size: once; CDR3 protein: CASSDYRDRGNYGYTF; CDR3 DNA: TGTGCCAGCAGTGATTACCGGGACAGGGGTAACTATGGCTACACCTTC
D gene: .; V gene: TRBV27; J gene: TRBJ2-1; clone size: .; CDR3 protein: CASSRRPAEEFF; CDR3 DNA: TGTGCCAGCAGTCGGCGGCCGGCTGAGGAGTTCTTC
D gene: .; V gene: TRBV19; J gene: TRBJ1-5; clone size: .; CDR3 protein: CASAAGSVQPQHF; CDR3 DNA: TGTGCCAGTGCGGCAGGGTCGGTTCAGCCCCAGCATTTT